The rows below give T cell receptor beta chains drawn from one sample of a study of blood T cell repertoires in COVID-19. The data were produced by immunoSEQ multiplex PCR, yet TCRdb's version contains in-frame clones alone and is incomplete. The data contain some 110,000 clones, 70% to 85% of them singletons. Input material: peripheral blood. These receptors all come from a man between 65 and 85 years old with active or convalescent COVID-19. The CDR3 runs from the conserved cysteine through the conserved F or W. A D gene is named only where the DNA matches it firmly. Where a row states a size, it is once, few, many or the class of an expanded clone; other rows omit it.

d_call: NA; v_call: TRBV9; j_call: TRBJ2-2; clone_size: NA; cdr3_aa: CASTSLGSNTGELFF; cdr3_nt: TGTGCCAGCACCTCTTTGGGGAGTAACACCGGGGAGCTGTTTTTT
d_call: TRBD2; v_call: TRBV7-3; j_call: TRBJ2-4; clone_size: NA; cdr3_aa: CASSPGGGARRAQQYF; cdr3_nt: TGTGCCAGCAGCCCGGGGGGTGGGGCTAGGAGAGCGCAACAGTACTTC
d_call: NA; v_call: TRBV19; j_call: TRBJ1-5; clone_size: once; cdr3_aa: CATHDSLNQPQHF; cdr3_nt: TGTGCCACCCACGACTCTCTAAATCAGCCCCAGCATTTT
d_call: NA; v_call: TRBV7-2; j_call: TRBJ1-3; clone_size: once; cdr3_aa: CASSPVTGWSGNTIYF; cdr3_nt: TGTGCCAGCAGCCCTGTTACAGGGTGGTCTGGAAACACCATATATTTT
d_call: NA; v_call: TRBV4-3; j_call: TRBJ1-1; clone_size: NA; cdr3_aa: CASSQGQVLNTEAFF; cdr3_nt: TGCGCCAGCAGCCAAGGACAGGTCTTGAACACTGAAGCTTTCTTT
d_call: TRBD1; v_call: TRBV11-3; j_call: TRBJ1-1; clone_size: NA; cdr3_aa: CASSPVTGMNTEAFF; cdr3_nt: TGTGCCAGCAGCCCCGTGACAGGGATGAACACTGAAGCTTTCTTT
d_call: TRBD1; v_call: TRBV13; j_call: TRBJ1-2; clone_size: NA; cdr3_aa: CASSLGGTGRYGYTF; cdr3_nt: TGTGCCAGCAGCTTAGGGGGGACAGGGAGATATGGCTACACCTTC
d_call: NA; v_call: TRBV9; j_call: TRBJ2-3; clone_size: NA; cdr3_aa: CASSVTGGTSDTQYF; cdr3_nt: TGTGCCAGCAGCGTGACTGGTGGTACCTCAGATACGCAGTATTTT
d_call: NA; v_call: TRBV7-6; j_call: TRBJ1-2; clone_size: few; cdr3_aa: CASSLDPRSRSGYTF; cdr3_nt: TGTGCCAGCAGCTTAGACCCTCGAAGTCGGTCCGGCTACACCTTC
d_call: TRBD1; v_call: TRBV5-4; j_call: TRBJ2-7; clone_size: NA; cdr3_aa: CASSWGDRAYEQYF; cdr3_nt: TGTGCCAGCAGTTGGGGGGACAGGGCCTACGAGCAGTACTTC
d_call: TRBD2; v_call: TRBV7-6; j_call: TRBJ2-2; clone_size: NA; cdr3_aa: CASSPLSGGARTGELFF; cdr3_nt: TGTGCCAGCAGCCCCCTTAGCGGGGGGGCACGGACCGGGGAGCTGTTTTTT
d_call: NA; v_call: TRBV7-2; j_call: TRBJ2-3; clone_size: NA; cdr3_aa: CASSLGGVYTDTQYF; cdr3_nt: TGTGCCAGCAGCTTAGGGGGGGTATACACAGATACGCAGTATTTT
d_call: NA; v_call: TRBV28; j_call: TRBJ1-1; clone_size: NA; cdr3_aa: CASSSPGENTEAFF; cdr3_nt: TGTGCCAGCAGTTCCCCAGGGGAGAACACTGAAGCTTTCTTT
d_call: NA; v_call: TRBV27; j_call: TRBJ2-1; clone_size: NA; cdr3_aa: CASKGLASYNEQFF; cdr3_nt: TGTGCCAGCAAAGGGCTAGCTTCCTACAATGAGCAGTTCTTC
d_call: TRBD1; v_call: TRBV5-4; j_call: TRBJ1-2; clone_size: NA; cdr3_aa: CASSLVGTVKGDYGYTF; cdr3_nt: TGTGCCAGCAGCTTGGTGGGGACAGTAAAGGGGGACTATGGCTACACCTTC
d_call: NA; v_call: TRBV30; j_call: TRBJ2-7; clone_size: NA; cdr3_aa: CAWSVRGASEQYF; cdr3_nt: TGTGCCTGGAGTGTACGGGGGGCTAGCGAGCAGTACTTC
d_call: TRBD2; v_call: TRBV3-1/TRBV3-2; j_call: TRBJ2-1; clone_size: NA; cdr3_aa: CASSQDKLAGGPGEQFF; cdr3_nt: TGTGCCAGCAGCCAGGATAAGCTAGCGGGAGGGCCGGGCGAGCAGTTCTTC
d_call: NA; v_call: TRBV7-8; j_call: TRBJ2-2; clone_size: NA; cdr3_aa: CASSLDFWATNTGELFF; cdr3_nt: TGTGCCAGCAGCTTAGACTTCTGGGCCACGAACACCGGGGAGCTGTTTTTT
d_call: NA; v_call: TRBV11-1; j_call: TRBJ1-1; clone_size: NA; cdr3_aa: CASSFEELGEAFF; cdr3_nt: TGTGCCAGCAGTTTCGAGGAATTGGGTGAAGCTTTCTTT
d_call: TRBD1; v_call: TRBV5-8; j_call: TRBJ1-3; clone_size: NA; cdr3_aa: CASSFRDRLNSGNTIYF; cdr3_nt: TGTGCCAGCAGCTTTCGGGACAGACTTAACTCTGGAAACACCATATATTTT
d_call: TRBD1; v_call: TRBV7-9; j_call: TRBJ1-4; clone_size: few; cdr3_aa: CASSFRDSNEKLFF; cdr3_nt: TGTGCCAGCAGCTTCCGGGACAGTAATGAAAAACTGTTTTTT
d_call: TRBD1; v_call: TRBV6-5; j_call: TRBJ1-1; clone_size: once; cdr3_aa: CASRRQGEAFF; cdr3_nt: TGTGCCAGCAGACGACAGGGTGAAGCTTTCTTT
d_call: NA; v_call: TRBV6-5; j_call: TRBJ2-2; clone_size: NA; cdr3_aa: CASSYYRELGELFF; cdr3_nt: TGTGCCAGCAGTTATTACAGGGAATTAGGGGAGCTGTTTTTT
d_call: TRBD1; v_call: TRBV24-1; j_call: TRBJ1-1; clone_size: NA; cdr3_aa: CATMEGAGTEAFF; cdr3_nt: TGTGCCACCATGGAGGGGGCGGGCACTGAAGCTTTCTTT
d_call: TRBD2; v_call: TRBV11-2; j_call: TRBJ2-2; clone_size: NA; cdr3_aa: CASSLDRLAGTGELFF; cdr3_nt: TGTGCCAGCAGCTTAGATCGACTAGCGGGGACCGGGGAGCTGTTTTTT
d_call: TRBD2; v_call: TRBV5-4; j_call: TRBJ2-2; clone_size: NA; cdr3_aa: CASSLLAGDTGELFF; cdr3_nt: TGTGCCAGCAGCTTGTTAGCGGGAGACACCGGGGAGCTGTTTTTT
d_call: TRBD1; v_call: TRBV19; j_call: TRBJ1-1; clone_size: once; cdr3_aa: CASSVGQLNTEAFF; cdr3_nt: TGTGCCAGTAGTGTGGGACAGTTGAACACTGAAGCTTTCTTT
d_call: TRBD2; v_call: TRBV25-1; j_call: TRBJ2-1; clone_size: NA; cdr3_aa: CASSPGTTHSYNEQFF; cdr3_nt: TGTGCCAGCAGTCCTGGGACTACCCATTCCTACAATGAGCAGTTCTTC
d_call: TRBD2; v_call: TRBV5-1; j_call: TRBJ2-5; clone_size: NA; cdr3_aa: CASSLGYKASGAQETQYF; cdr3_nt: TGCGCCAGCAGCTTGGGTTATAAGGCTAGCGGGGCCCAAGAGACCCAGTACTTC
d_call: TRBD1; v_call: TRBV7-9; j_call: TRBJ1-1; clone_size: few; cdr3_aa: CASSRDRDTEAFF; cdr3_nt: TGTGCCAGCAGCCGGGACAGAGACACTGAAGCTTTCTTT
d_call: TRBD1; v_call: TRBV28; j_call: TRBJ1-4; clone_size: NA; cdr3_aa: CASRAGGTNEKLFF; cdr3_nt: TGTGCCAGCAGGGCAGGGGGCACTAATGAAAAACTGTTTTTT
d_call: NA; v_call: TRBV7-2; j_call: TRBJ2-2; clone_size: NA; cdr3_aa: CASGQGPNTGELFF; cdr3_nt: TGTGCCAGCGGGCAGGGGCCGAACACCGGGGAGCTGTTTTTT
d_call: TRBD2; v_call: TRBV2; j_call: TRBJ2-3; clone_size: once; cdr3_aa: CASSATSLPDTQYF; cdr3_nt: TGTGCCAGCAGTGCGACTAGCCTCCCAGATACGCAGTATTTT
d_call: NA; v_call: TRBV7-2; j_call: TRBJ1-3; clone_size: NA; cdr3_aa: CASSKEAVSGNTIYF; cdr3_nt: TGTGCCAGCAGCAAGGAGGCGGTCTCTGGAAACACCATATATTTT
d_call: TRBD2; v_call: TRBV6-2/TRBV6-3; j_call: TRBJ2-3; clone_size: NA; cdr3_aa: CASSFIPGTSGRSTDTQYF; cdr3_nt: TGTGCCAGCAGTTTCATCCCCGGGACTAGCGGGAGGTCGACAGATACGCAGTATTTT
d_call: NA; v_call: TRBV7-9; j_call: TRBJ2-3; clone_size: medium-sized; cdr3_aa: CASSLGPDTQYF; cdr3_nt: TGTGCCAGCAGCTTAGGGCCAGATACGCAGTATTTT
d_call: TRBD1; v_call: TRBV30; j_call: TRBJ1-2; clone_size: NA; cdr3_aa: CAWSLQTGSGYTF; cdr3_nt: TGTGCCTGGAGTCTCCAGACAGGGAGCGGCTACACCTTC